The 2 T cell receptor beta chains presented below share a single source sample, sequenced in a study of T cells in tuberculosis. Data came from immunoSEQ multiplex PCR; TCRdb stores just in-frame clones and leaves some out. This sample yields 55,000 to 70,000 clones, of which approximately 81% are seen a single time; 13% belongs to the top ten. Sorting used thawed, overnight-rested PBMC stained with anti-CD3, a viability dye and GMM-loaded CD1B tetramer. The lipid loaded on the CD1B tetramers was C32 glucose monomycolate from Rhodococcus equi. The sequencing sample was made of CD1b-GMM tetramer-negative cells sorted from PBMCs. Receptor source: an adult woman with latent tuberculosis.

The chain employs TRBV15 and TRBJ2-7; TRBD1 agrees at 7 bases. Germline values: CDR1 LNHNV, CDR2 YYDKDF (reference sequence). The CDR3 extends over 15 amino acids. Germline trimming cut 0 bases from V and 1 base from J; bases unmatched to any gene: 3. CDR3 bases: TGTGCCACCAGCAGAGACAGGACAGGATCCTACGAGCAGTACTTC. It codes for CATSRDRTGSYEQYF.

The chain recombines TRBV15 with TRBJ1-5, with D maybe TRBD1 (6 bases). The germline CDR1 and CDR2 sequences are LNHNV and YYDKDF (reference sequence). The ends were cut back, 4 bases at V and 3 bases at J, with 10 bases in the middle. This CDR3 comprises 14 residues. The CDR3 nucleotides read TGTGCCACCAGCATAAGACAGGTCAATCAGCCCCAGCATTTT. Encoded protein: CATSIRQVNQPQHF.